The entry below gives a single TCR beta chain sequence along with its context. The source of the sample is a study of blood T cell repertoires in COVID-19. Repertoires were generated with immunoSEQ multiplex PCR, while TCRdb's copy carries only in-frame clones and drops some. This table has some 93,000 clones, around 88% appearing once. The clonotype originates from a man aged 55 to 70 with acute or convalescent COVID-19. Sequencing was done on a sample of peripheral blood.

The CDR3: CAWSSTGGRETQYF. The CDR3 DNA reads TGTGCCTGGAGTTCGACAGGGGGCCGGGAGACCCAGTACTTC. The chain is built from TRBV30 and TRBJ2-5, with 10 positions matching TRBD1. The CDR3 is 14 residues long. V shed 2 bases and J 5 bases; nucleotides not matched to a gene: 5. Germline V gives CDR1 GTSNPN, CDR2 SVGIG (reference sequence).